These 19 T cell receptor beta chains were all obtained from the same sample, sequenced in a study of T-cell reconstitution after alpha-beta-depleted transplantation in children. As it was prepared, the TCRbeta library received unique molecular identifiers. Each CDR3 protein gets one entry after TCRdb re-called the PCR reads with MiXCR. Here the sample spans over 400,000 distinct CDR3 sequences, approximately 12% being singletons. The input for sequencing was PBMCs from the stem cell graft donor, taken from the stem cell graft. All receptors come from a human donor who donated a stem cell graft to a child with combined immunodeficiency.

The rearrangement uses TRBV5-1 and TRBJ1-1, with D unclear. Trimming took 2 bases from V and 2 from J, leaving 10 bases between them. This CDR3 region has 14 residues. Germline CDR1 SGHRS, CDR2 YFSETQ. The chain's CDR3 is CASSFWGGNTEAFF. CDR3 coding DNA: TGCGCCAGCAGCTTCTGGGGAGGAAACACTGAAGCTTTCTTT. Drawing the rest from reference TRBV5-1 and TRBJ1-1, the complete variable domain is KAGVTQTPRYLIKTRGQQVTLSCSPISGHRSVSWYQQTPGQGLQFLFEYFSETQRNKGNFPGRFSGRQFSNSRSEMNVSTLELGDSALYLCASSFWGGNTEAFFGQGTRLTVV.

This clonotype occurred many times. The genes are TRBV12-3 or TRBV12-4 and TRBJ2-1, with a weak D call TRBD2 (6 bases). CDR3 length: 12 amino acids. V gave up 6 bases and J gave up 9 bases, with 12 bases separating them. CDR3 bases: TGTGCCAGCAGCCCGGGGGTTATTGAGCAGTTCTTC. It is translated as CASSPGVIEQFF.

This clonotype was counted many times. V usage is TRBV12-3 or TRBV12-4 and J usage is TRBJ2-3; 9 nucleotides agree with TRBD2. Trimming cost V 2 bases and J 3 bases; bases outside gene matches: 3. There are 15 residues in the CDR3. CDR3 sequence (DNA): TGTGCCAGCAGTTTATGGGCGGGAGGGACAGATACGCAGTATTTT. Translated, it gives CASSLWAGGTDTQYF.

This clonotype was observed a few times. This CDR3 is CASSDAGYGATEAFF. The CDR3 DNA follows: TGTGCCAGCAGTGACGCCGGGTATGGGGCCACTGAAGCTTTCTTT. The chain carries TRBV2 and TRBJ1-1, with D possibly being TRBD1 (5 bases). V was shortened by 3 bases and J by 4 bases, with 15 bases between the two germline ends. Per the germline V gene, CDR1 is SNHLY and CDR2 is FYNNEI. CDR3 length equals 15 residues.

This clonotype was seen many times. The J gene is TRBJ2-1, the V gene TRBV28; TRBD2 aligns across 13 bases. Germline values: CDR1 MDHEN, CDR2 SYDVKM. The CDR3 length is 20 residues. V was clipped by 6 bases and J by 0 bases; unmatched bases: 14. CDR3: CASSPPPGLAGQSSYNEQFF. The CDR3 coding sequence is TGTGCCAGCAGCCCTCCGCCGGGACTAGCGGGGCAAAGCTCCTACAATGAGCAGTTCTTC.

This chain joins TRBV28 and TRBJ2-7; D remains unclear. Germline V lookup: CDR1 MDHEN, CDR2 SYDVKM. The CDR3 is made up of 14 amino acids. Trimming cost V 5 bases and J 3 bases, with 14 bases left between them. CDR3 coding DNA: TGTGCCAGCAGTCCCCGGATGGGCGACTACGAGCAGTACTTC. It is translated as CASSPRMGDYEQYF.

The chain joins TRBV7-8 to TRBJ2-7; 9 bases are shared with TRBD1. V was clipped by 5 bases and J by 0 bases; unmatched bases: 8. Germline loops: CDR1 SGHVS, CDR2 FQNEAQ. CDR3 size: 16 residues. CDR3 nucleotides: TGTGCCAGCAGCGAGGCCGGGACAGGGTACTCCTACGAGCAGTACTTC. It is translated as CASSEAGTGYSYEQYF.

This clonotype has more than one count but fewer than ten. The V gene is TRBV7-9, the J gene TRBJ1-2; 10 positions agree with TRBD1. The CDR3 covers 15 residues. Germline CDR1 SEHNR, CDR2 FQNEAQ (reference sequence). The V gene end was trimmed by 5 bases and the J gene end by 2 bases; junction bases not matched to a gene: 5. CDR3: CASSVPGQGNYGYTF. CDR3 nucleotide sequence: TGTGCCAGCAGCGTTCCGGGACAGGGGAACTATGGCTACACCTTC.

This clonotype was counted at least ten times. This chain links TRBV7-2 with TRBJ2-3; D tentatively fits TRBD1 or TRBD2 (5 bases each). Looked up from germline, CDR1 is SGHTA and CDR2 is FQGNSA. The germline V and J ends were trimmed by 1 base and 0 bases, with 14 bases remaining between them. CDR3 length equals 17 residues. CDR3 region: CASSLGQRGSSTDTQYF. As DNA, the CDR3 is TGTGCCAGCAGCTTAGGGCAGAGGGGTTCAAGCACAGATACGCAGTATTTT.

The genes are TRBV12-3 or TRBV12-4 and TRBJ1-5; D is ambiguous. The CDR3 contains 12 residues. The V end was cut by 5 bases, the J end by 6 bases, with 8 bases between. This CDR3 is CASSTVAQPQHF. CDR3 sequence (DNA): TGTGCCAGCAGTACCGTGGCTCAGCCCCAGCATTTT.

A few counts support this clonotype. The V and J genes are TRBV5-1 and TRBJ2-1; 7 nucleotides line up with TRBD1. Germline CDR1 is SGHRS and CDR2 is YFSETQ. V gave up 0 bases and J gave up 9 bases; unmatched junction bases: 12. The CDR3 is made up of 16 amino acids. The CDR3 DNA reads TGCGCCAGCAGCTTGGTCCGAGCAAGGGGGCCCAGTGAGCAGTTCTTC. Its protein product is CASSLVRARGPSEQFF.

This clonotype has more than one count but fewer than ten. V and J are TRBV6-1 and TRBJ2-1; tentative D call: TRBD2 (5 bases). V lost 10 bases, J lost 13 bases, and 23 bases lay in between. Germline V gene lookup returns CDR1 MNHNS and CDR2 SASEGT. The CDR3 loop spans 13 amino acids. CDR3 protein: CATTGPGGNLQFF. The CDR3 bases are TGTGCCACCACCGGGCCCGGAGGTAATTTACAGTTCTTC.

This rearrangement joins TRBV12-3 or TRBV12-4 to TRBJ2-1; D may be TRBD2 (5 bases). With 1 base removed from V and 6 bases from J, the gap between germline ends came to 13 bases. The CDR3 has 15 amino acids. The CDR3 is CASSLGESDLNEQFF. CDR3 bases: TGTGCCAGCAGTTTAGGGGAGTCAGACCTCAATGAGCAGTTCTTC.

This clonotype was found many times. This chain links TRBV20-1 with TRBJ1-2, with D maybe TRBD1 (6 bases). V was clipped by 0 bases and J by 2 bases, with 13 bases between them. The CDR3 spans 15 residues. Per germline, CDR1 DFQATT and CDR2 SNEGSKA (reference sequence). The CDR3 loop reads CSARDGNRVNYGYTF. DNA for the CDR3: TGCAGTGCTAGAGATGGGAACAGGGTAAACTATGGCTACACCTTC.

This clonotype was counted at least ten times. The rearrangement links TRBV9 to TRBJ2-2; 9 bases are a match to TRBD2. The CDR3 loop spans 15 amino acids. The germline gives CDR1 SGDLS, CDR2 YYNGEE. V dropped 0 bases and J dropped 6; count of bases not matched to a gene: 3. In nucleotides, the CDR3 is TGTGCCAGCAGCGTAGGCGGGAGGGCCCCCGGGGAGCTGTTTTTT. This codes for CASSVGGRAPGELFF.

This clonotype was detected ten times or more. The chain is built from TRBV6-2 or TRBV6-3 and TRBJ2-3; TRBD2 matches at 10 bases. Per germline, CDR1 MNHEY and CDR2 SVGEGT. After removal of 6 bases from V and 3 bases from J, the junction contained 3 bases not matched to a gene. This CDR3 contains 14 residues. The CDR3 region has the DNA TGTGCCAGCAGAACTAGCGGGGAGACAGATACGCAGTATTTT. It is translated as CASRTSGETDTQYF.

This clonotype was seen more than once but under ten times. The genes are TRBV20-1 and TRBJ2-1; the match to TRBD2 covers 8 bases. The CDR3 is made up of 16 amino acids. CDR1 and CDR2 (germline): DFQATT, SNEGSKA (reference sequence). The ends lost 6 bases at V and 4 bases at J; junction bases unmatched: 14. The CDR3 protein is CSADMGAGGIYNEQFF. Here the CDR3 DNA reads TGCAGTGCCGACATGGGGGCGGGGGGAATATACAATGAGCAGTTCTTC.

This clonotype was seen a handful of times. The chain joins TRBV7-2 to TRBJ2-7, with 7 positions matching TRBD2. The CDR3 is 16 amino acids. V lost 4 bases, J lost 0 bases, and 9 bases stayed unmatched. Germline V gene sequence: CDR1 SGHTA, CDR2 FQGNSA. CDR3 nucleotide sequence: TGTGCCAGCAGCTCAGAACTAGCGCAAAGCTCCTACGAGCAGTACTTC. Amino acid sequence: CASSSELAQSSYEQYF.

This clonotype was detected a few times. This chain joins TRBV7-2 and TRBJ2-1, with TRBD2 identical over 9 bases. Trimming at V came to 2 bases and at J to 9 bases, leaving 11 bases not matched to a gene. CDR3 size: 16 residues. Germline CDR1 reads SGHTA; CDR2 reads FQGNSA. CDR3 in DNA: TGTGCCAGCAGCTTAAATAGCGGGGGACAGTATGTTGAGCAGTTCTTC. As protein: CASSLNSGGQYVEQFF.